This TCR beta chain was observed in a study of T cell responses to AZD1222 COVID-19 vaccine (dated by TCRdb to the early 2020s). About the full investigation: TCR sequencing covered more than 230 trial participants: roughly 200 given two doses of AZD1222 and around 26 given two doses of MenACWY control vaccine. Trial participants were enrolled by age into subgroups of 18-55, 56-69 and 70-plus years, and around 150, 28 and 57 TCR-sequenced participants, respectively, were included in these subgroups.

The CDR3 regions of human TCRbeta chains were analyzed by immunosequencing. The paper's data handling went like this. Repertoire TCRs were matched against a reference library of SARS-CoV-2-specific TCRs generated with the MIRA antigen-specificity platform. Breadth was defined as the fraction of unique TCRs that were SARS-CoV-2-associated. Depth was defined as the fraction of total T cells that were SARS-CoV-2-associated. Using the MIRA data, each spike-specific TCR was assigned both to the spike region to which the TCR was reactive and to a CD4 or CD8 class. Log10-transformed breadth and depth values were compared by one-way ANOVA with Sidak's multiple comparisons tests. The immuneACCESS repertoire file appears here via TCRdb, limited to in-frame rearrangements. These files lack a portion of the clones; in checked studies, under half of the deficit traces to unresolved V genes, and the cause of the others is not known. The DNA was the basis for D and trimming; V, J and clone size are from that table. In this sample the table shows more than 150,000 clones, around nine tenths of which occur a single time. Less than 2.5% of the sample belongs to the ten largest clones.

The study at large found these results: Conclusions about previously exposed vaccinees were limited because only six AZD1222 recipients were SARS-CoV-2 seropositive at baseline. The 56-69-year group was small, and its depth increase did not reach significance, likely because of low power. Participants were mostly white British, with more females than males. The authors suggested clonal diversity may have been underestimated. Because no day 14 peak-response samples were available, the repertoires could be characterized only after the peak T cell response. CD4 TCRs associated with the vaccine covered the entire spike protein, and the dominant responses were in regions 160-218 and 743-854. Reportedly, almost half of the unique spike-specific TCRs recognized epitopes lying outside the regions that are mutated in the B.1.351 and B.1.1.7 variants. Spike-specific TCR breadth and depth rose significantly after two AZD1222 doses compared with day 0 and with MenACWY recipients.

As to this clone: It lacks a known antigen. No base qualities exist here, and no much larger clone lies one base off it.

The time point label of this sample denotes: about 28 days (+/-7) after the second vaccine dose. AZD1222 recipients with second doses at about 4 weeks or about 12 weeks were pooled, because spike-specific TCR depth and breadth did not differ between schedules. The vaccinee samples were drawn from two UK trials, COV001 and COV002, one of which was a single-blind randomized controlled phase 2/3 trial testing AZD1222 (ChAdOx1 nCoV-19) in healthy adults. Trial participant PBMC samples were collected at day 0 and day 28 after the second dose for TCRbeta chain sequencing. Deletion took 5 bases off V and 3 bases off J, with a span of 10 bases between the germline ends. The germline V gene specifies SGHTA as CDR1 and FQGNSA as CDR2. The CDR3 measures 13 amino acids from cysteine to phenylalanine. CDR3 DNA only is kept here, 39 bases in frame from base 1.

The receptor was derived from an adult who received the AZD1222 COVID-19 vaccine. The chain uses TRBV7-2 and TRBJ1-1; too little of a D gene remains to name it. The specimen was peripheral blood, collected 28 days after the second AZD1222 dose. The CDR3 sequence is CASSGATDTEAFF. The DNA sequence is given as TGTGCCAGCAGCGGAGCTACGGACACTGAAGCTTTCTTT.